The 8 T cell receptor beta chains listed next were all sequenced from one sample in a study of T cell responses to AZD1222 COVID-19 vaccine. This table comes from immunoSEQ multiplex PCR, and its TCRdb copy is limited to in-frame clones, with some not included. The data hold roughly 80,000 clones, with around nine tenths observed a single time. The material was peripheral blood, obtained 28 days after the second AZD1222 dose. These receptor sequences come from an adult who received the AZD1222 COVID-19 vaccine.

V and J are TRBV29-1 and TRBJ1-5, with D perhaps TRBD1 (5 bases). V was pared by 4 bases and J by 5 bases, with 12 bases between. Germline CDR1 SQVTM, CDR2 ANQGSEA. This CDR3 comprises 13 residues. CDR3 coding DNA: TGCAGCGTTGCAACGCAGGGAGATCAGCCCCAGCATTTT. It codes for CSVATQGDQPQHF.

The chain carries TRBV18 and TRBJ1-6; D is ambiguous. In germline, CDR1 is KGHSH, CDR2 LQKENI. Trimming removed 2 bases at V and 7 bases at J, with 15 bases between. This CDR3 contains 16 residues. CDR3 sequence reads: CASSPIEQRRNSPLHF. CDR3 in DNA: TGTGCCAGCTCACCAATTGAACAGAGAAGGAATTCACCCCTCCACTTT.

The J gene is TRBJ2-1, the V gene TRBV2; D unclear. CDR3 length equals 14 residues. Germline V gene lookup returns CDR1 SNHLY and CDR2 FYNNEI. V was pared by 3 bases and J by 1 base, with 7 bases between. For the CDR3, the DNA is TGTGCCAGCAGTGACGGCAGATCCTACAATGAGCAGTTCTTC. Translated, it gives CASSDGRSYNEQFF.

CDR3 in DNA: TGCGCCAGCAGCCAAGATAGGGGTTTTAGCGGGGTTGGAGATACGCAGTATTTT. This gives the protein CASSQDRGFSGVGDTQYF. The rearrangement links TRBV4-1 to TRBJ2-3; 8 positions match TRBD2. CDR1 and CDR2 (germline): MGHRA, YSYEKL. V lost 0 bases and J lost 5; bases outside the gene matches: 13. CDR3 length: 18 amino acids.

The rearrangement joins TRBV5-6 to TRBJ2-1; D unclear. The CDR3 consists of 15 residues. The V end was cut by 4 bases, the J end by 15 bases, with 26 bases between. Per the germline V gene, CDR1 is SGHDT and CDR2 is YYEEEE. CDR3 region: CASSPRRTQESRLFF. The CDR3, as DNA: TGTGCCAGCAGCCCGCGGCGGACGCAGGAAAGTCGATTGTTCTTC.

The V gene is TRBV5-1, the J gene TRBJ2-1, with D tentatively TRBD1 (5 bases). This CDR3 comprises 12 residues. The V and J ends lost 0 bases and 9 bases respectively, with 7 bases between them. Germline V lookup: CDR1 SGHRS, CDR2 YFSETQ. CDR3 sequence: CASSLGGAEQFF. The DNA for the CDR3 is TGCGCCAGCAGCTTGGGTGGGGCTGAGCAGTTCTTC.

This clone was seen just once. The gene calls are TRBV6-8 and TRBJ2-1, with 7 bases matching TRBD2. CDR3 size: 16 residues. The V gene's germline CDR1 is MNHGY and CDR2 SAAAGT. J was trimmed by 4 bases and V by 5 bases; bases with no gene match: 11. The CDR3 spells CASSPLSGTWYNEQFF. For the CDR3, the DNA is TGTGCCAGCAGTCCCTTAAGCGGGACTTGGTACAATGAGCAGTTCTTC.

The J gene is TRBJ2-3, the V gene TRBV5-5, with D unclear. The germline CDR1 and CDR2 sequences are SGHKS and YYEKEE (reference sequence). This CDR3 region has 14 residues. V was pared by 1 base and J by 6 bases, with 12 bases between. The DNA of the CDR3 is TGTGCCAGCAGCTTGTCTCCGCCAGGCGATACGCAGTATTTT. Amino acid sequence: CASSLSPPGDTQYF.